The 9 T cell receptor beta chains in this list originate from one sample, sequenced in a study of T cell changes during pregnancy in multiple sclerosis. Produced via immunoSEQ multiplex PCR; TCRdb's table is partial and in-frame only. Among 13,000 to 15,000 clones listed, approximately 95% were seen once. The sequencing used peripheral blood, collected in the second trimester of pregnancy. Receptors originate from a female donor in good health, enrolled as a control in a pregnancy study.

This chain joins TRBV5-8 and TRBJ2-2; 7 nucleotides line up with TRBD1. J was trimmed by 9 bases and V by 4 bases; bases with no gene match: 6. This CDR3 is built from 13 residues. Looked up from germline, CDR1 is SGHTS and CDR2 is YDEGEE. CDR3 in DNA: TGTGCCAGCAGCGGAACCAGGGGGAGGGAGCTGTTTTTT. This encodes CASSGTRGRELFF.

V is TRBV2 and J is TRBJ1-2; tentative D call: TRBD1 (6 bases). CDR1 and CDR2 (germline): SNHLY, FYNNEI. The CDR3 has 14 residues. The V end was cut by 6 bases, the J end by 4 bases, with 15 bases between. The chain's CDR3 is CASRQGHGPYGYTF. DNA for the CDR3: TGTGCCAGCAGACAGGGCCACGGGCCCTATGGCTACACCTTC.

The CDR3, as DNA: TGTGCCAGCTCAGAGGGACAGGGGTCCGGAAACACCATATATTTT. Protein product: CASSEGQGSGNTIYF. This chain uses TRBV18 with TRBJ1-3; 10 bases fit TRBD1. The length of the CDR3 is 15 residues. CDR1 is KGHSH, CDR2 LQKENI, per germline. The J segment lost 4 bases and the V segment lost 5 bases, leaving 5 bases of the junction unmatched.

The chain combines TRBV5-4 with TRBJ1-3, with 7 bases matching TRBD1. Per the germline V gene, CDR1 is SGHNT and CDR2 is YYREEE (reference sequence). J lost 1 base, V lost 3 bases, and 10 bases had no gene match. The length of the CDR3 is 17 residues. The CDR3 here is CASSSGQVRSSGNTIYF. CDR3 nucleotides: TGTGCCAGCAGCTCCGGACAGGTTCGGAGTTCTGGAAACACCATATATTTT.

The gene calls are TRBV29-1 and TRBJ1-3; D may be TRBD1 (6 bases). V lost 7 bases, J lost 3 bases, and 19 bases lay in between. The CDR3 extends over 15 amino acids. CDR1 is SQVTM and CDR2 is ANQGSEA in the germline V gene. The CDR3 region is CSATQSTGNGNTIYF. Written as DNA, the CDR3 is TGCAGCGCCACCCAATCAACAGGGAATGGAAACACCATATATTTT.

This clone was observed a single time. The V gene is TRBV14, the J gene TRBJ2-7; D may be TRBD2 (5 bases). There are 14 residues in the CDR3. Trimming stripped 4 bases from V and 5 bases from J, with 15 bases between. Germline assignment: CDR1 SGHDN and CDR2 FVKESK. This CDR3 reads CASSPILAGDEQYF. As DNA, the CDR3 is TGTGCCAGCAGCCCTATTCTAGCTGGTGACGAGCAGTACTTC.

The V call is TRBV20-1, the J call TRBJ2-1; no clear D gene. The CDR3 is 11 residues long. Germline lookup yields CDR1 DFQATT and CDR2 SNEGSKA (reference sequence). V shed 6 bases and J shed 4 bases, with 7 bases lying between them. The DNA for the CDR3 is TGCAGTGCCCCATCATACAATGAGCAGTTCTTC. This sequence encodes CSAPSYNEQFF.

The CDR3 protein is CASSLEGLGGGELFF. In DNA, the CDR3 is TGCGCCAGCAGCTTGGAGGGACTAGGAGGAGGGGAGCTGTTTTTT. V usage is TRBV5-1 and J usage is TRBJ2-2; 8 nucleotides line up with TRBD2. Germline loops: CDR1 SGHRS, CDR2 YFSETQ. The CDR3 runs to 15 residues. V lost 0 bases to trimming and J lost 8 bases; unmatched junction nucleotides: 6. Variable domain in full (rest from reference TRBV5-1 and TRBJ2-2): KAGVTQTPRYLIKTRGQQVTLSCSPISGHRSVSWYQQTPGQGLQFLFEYFSETQRNKGNFPGRFSGRQFSNSRSEMNVSTLELGDSALYLCASSLEGLGGGELFFGEGSRLTVL.

V and J are TRBV18 and TRBJ2-7, with 9 bases fitting TRBD2. V lost 5 bases to trimming and J lost 0 bases; unmatched junction nucleotides: 5. The CDR3 covers 15 residues. Germline V gene data show CDR1 as KGHSH and CDR2 as LQKENI. CDR3 sequence reads: CASSSTSGASYEQYF. DNA of the CDR3: TGTGCCAGCTCATCGACTAGCGGAGCCTCCTACGAGCAGTACTTC.